The next 17 T cell receptor beta chains were all read from a single sample in a study of cytomegalovirus exposure and HLA in healthy donors. PCR was performed using 60 Vbeta and 13 Jbeta primers. This table comes from immunoSEQ multiplex PCR, and its TCRdb copy is limited to in-frame clones, with some not included. Of around 85,000 clones in the sample, about four fifths were seen once. Sequencing input: PBMCs. These TCRs come from a man aged 25-45 years in good health and CMV-seronegative.

The rearrangement joins TRBV9 to TRBJ2-2; TRBD2 agrees at 8 bases. Trimming cost V 1 base and J 0 bases; bases outside gene matches: 2. Germline V CDR1 and CDR2: SGDLS, YYNGEE. The CDR3 runs to 16 residues. As DNA, the CDR3 is TGTGCCAGCAGCGTAAGCGGGGGCTCGAACACCGGGGAGCTGTTTTTT. This gives the protein CASSVSGGSNTGELFF.

The V gene is TRBV27, the J gene TRBJ1-2, with 10 positions matching TRBD1. V lost 6 bases, J lost 7 bases, and 14 bases stayed unmatched. Germline V lookup: CDR1 MNHEY, CDR2 SMNVEV (reference sequence). This CDR3 comprises 16 residues. The CDR3 loop reads CASSLLGDRGNRGYTF. DNA of the CDR3: TGTGCCAGCAGCCTACTAGGGGACAGGGGAAATCGTGGCTACACCTTC.

This clone was counted between two and nine times. V gene TRBV5-1 combines with J gene TRBJ2-3; TRBD2 agrees at 14 bases. V was clipped by 0 bases and J by 1 base; unmatched bases: 7. The length of the CDR3 is 19 residues. Germline V gene sequence: CDR1 SGHRS, CDR2 YFSETQ. The CDR3: CASSLAWTSGGLGTDTQYF. CDR3 bases: TGCGCCAGCAGCTTGGCCTGGACTAGCGGGGGGCTAGGCACAGATACGCAGTATTTT.

The genes are TRBV19 and TRBJ1-4, with D possibly matching TRBD1 (6 bases). Germline V gene sequence: CDR1 LNHDA, CDR2 SQIVND (reference sequence). CDR3 length: 15 amino acids. Trimming took 3 bases from V and 2 from J, leaving 10 bases between them. The CDR3 DNA follows: TGTGCCAGTAGTATCCCGACAGGTACTAATGAAAAACTGTTTTTT. Its protein product is CASSIPTGTNEKLFF.

The chain links TRBV5-6 to TRBJ2-7; D possibly corresponds to TRBD2 (6 bases). Germline lookup yields CDR1 SGHDT and CDR2 YYEEEE. V was pared by 4 bases and J by 2 bases, with 10 bases between. The CDR3 loop spans 13 amino acids. Here the CDR3 reads CASSSGGAYEQYF. The DNA of the CDR3 is TGTGCCAGCAGCAGTGGCGGGGCCTACGAGCAGTACTTC.

Regarding this clone: Other DNA sequences within the sample encode an identical CDR3. V and J are TRBV27 and TRBJ2-2, with 8 bases aligning to TRBD2. V trimming: 2 bases; J trimming: 5 bases; junction bases outside the gene matches: 4. This CDR3 region has 15 residues. Germline loops: CDR1 MNHEY, CDR2 SMNVEV (reference sequence). The CDR3: CASSLRGLGTGELFF. In nucleotides, the CDR3 is TGTGCCAGCAGTTTAAGGGGACTAGGGACCGGGGAGCTGTTTTTT.

As regards this clone: Other nucleotide sequences in the sample specify the same CDR3. The chain employs TRBV7-9 and TRBJ2-7; 7 bases align to TRBD2. The CDR3 length is 13 residues. CDR1 and CDR2 from the germline V gene are SEHNR and FQNEAQ (reference sequence). V gave up 1 base and J gave up 6 bases; unmatched junction bases: 3. The CDR3: CASSLGPGGEQYF. CDR3 in DNA: TGTGCCAGCAGCTTAGGGCCGGGGGGCGAGCAGTACTTC.

The chain couples TRBV5-4 to TRBJ1-1; 7 bases match TRBD1. V lost 4 bases, J lost 4 bases, and 10 bases stayed unmatched. Germline values: CDR1 SGHNT, CDR2 YYREEE (reference sequence). CDR3 length equals 15 residues. The CDR3: CASSLDRVSGTEAFF. For the CDR3, the DNA is TGTGCCAGCAGCCTCGACAGGGTATCGGGCACTGAAGCTTTCTTT.

The rearrangement links TRBV5-1 to TRBJ2-5, with D possibly being TRBD2 (6 bases). Trimming took off 0 bases at V and 2 bases at J, with 11 bases between the two ends. The CDR3 has 15 residues. Germline CDR1 is SGHRS and CDR2 is YFSETQ. The CDR3 protein is CASSLALRGQETQYF. CDR3 coding DNA: TGCGCCAGCAGCTTGGCCTTACGGGGGCAAGAGACCCAGTACTTC.

The rearrangement links TRBV6-5 to TRBJ2-7; 10 bases align to TRBD2. The junction had 6 bases not matched to a gene; V was cut back by 4 bases and J by 3 bases. CDR1 is MNHEY, CDR2 SVGAGI, per germline. The CDR3 covers 15 residues. CDR3 bases: TGTGCCAGCAGTTCAAACGGACTAGCGGACTACGAGCAGTACTTC. Residues: CASSSNGLADYEQYF.

This clone was seen a handful of times. The CDR3 sequence: CAAGGGGYSGNTIYF. The CDR3, as DNA: TGTGCCGCCGGAGGGGGAGGGTATTCTGGAAACACCATATATTTT. V usage is TRBV10-3 and J usage is TRBJ1-3, with D possibly TRBD1 on 6 matching bases. The length of the CDR3 is 15 residues. Per germline, CDR1 ENHRY and CDR2 SYGVKD. V dropped 11 bases and J dropped 1 base, with 18 bases sitting between them.

This chain uses TRBV7-7 with TRBJ2-5; the D gene is possibly TRBD1 (5 bases). This CDR3 has 14 residues. Trimming removed 5 bases from V and 4 bases from J, with 14 bases in between. Germline CDR1 SSHAT, CDR2 FNYEAQ (reference sequence). The DNA of the CDR3 is TGTGCCAGCAGCCCCAATTGGGGCGCAGAGACCCAGTACTTC. Translating gives CASSPNWGAETQYF.

V and J are TRBV19 and TRBJ2-7; 10 bases are shared with TRBD1. The CDR3 consists of 15 residues. V was clipped by 5 bases and J by 2 bases; unmatched bases: 6. Germline values: CDR1 LNHDA, CDR2 SQIVND (reference sequence). For the CDR3, the DNA is TGTGCCAGTAGTCATGCGGGACAGGGGACCTACGAGCAGTACTTC. This codes for CASSHAGQGTYEQYF.

DNA of the CDR3: TGTGCCAGCTCAACCCGGGAGGTCATGAACACTGAAGCTTTCTTT. This gives the protein CASSTREVMNTEAFF. J is TRBJ1-1 and V is TRBV18; D is ambiguous. V dropped 5 bases and J dropped 0 bases, with 13 bases sitting between them. Germline lookup yields CDR1 KGHSH and CDR2 LQKENI. This CDR3 comprises 15 residues.

The genes are TRBV28 and TRBJ2-7; D is perhaps TRBD2 (6 bases). The CDR3 runs 16 residues. CDR1 and CDR2 from the germline V gene are MDHEN and SYDVKM. V was trimmed by 6 bases and J by 9 bases, leaving 27 bases between them. The CDR3 spells CASSPTWREPRVPQYF. In DNA form, the CDR3 reads TGTGCCAGCAGCCCCACCTGGAGGGAACCGAGGGTGCCGCAGTACTTC.

This rearrangement joins TRBV27 to TRBJ2-2, with 8 bases that match TRBD2. V lost 0 bases, J lost 0 bases, and 15 bases stayed unmatched. The CDR3 runs to 21 residues. The germline gives CDR1 MNHEY, CDR2 SMNVEV (reference sequence). The CDR3 nucleotides are TGTGCCAGCAGTTTATCGCTCGAGCGGGAGAGCTCATTTACGAACACCGGGGAGCTGTTTTTT. As protein: CASSLSLERESSFTNTGELFF.

This chain joins TRBV30 and TRBJ1-4; TRBD1 agrees at 9 bases. This CDR3 has 16 residues. Germline-derived CDR1 and CDR2 are GTSNPN and SVGIG (reference sequence). After removal of 4 bases from V and 2 bases from J, the junction contained 8 bases not matched to a gene. The DNA of the CDR3 is TGTGCCTGGATGTCGACAGGGGGAGCTACTAATGAAAAACTGTTTTTT. Translating it yields CAWMSTGGATNEKLFF.